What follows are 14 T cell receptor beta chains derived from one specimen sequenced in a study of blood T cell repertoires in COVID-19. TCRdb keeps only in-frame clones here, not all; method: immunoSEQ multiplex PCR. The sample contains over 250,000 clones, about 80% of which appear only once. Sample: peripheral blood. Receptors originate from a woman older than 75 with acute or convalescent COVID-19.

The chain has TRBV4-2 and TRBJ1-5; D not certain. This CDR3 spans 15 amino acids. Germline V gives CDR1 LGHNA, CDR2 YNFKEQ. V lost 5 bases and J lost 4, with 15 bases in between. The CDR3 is CASSAEVSTNQPQHF. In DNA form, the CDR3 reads TGTGCCAGCAGCGCAGAGGTCTCCACAAATCAGCCCCAGCATTTT.

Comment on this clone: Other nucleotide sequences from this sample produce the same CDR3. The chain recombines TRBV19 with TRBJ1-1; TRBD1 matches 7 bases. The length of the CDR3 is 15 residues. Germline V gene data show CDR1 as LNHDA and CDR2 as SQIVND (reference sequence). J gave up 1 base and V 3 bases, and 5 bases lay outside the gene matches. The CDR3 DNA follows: TGTGCCAGTAGTATCGGGAGACAGGGGAACACTGAAGCTTTCTTT. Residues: CASSIGRQGNTEAFF.

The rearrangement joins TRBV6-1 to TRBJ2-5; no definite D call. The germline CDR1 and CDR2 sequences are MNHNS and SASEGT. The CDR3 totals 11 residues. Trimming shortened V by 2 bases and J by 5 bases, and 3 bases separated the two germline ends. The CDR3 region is CASSELETQYF. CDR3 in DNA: TGTGCCAGCAGTGAACTGGAGACCCAGTACTTC.

This chain's CDR3 is CAISDTKTGGQSGYGYTF. CDR3 bases: TGTGCCATCAGTGACACGAAAACAGGGGGTCAGTCAGGATATGGCTACACCTTC. The rearrangement uses TRBV10-3 and TRBJ1-2, with TRBD1 matching over 8 bases. The J segment lost 5 bases and the V segment lost 3 bases, leaving 17 bases of the junction unmatched. The CDR3 contains 18 residues. Germline V lookup: CDR1 ENHRY, CDR2 SYGVKD.

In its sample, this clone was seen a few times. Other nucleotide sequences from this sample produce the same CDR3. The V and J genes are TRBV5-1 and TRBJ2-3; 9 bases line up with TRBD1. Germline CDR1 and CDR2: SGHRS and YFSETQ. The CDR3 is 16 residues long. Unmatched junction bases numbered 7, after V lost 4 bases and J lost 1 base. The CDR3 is CASSLGDRVGTDTQYF. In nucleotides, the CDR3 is TGCGCCAGCAGCCTAGGGGACAGGGTGGGCACAGATACGCAGTATTTT.

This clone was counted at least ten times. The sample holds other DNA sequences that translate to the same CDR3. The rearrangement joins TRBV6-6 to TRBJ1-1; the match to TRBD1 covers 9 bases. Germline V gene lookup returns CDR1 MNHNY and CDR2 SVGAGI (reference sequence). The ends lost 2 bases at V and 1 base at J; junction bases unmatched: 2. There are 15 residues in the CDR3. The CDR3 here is CASSYPDRGNTEAFF. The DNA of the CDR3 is TGTGCCAGCAGTTACCCGGACAGGGGGAACACTGAAGCTTTCTTT.

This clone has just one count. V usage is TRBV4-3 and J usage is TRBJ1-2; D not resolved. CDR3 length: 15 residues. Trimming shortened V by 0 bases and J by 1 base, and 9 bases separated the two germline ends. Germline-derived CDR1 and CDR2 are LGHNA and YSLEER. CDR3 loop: CASSQDPSNNYGYTF. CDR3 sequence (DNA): TGCGCCAGCAGCCAAGACCCTTCTAATAACTATGGCTACACCTTC.

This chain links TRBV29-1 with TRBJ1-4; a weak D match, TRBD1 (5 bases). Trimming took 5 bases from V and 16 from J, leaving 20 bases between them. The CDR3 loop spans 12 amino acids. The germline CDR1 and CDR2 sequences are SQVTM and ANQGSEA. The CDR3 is CSVNVQGSGGFF. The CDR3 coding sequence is TGCAGCGTTAATGTTCAGGGCTCGGGAGGGTTTTTT.

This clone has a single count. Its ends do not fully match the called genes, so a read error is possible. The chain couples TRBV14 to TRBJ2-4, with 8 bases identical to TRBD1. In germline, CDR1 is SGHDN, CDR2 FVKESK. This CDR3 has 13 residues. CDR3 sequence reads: CASSQNPAGQAAF. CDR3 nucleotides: TGTGCCAGCAGCCAAAATCCCGCGGGACAGGCCGCTTTC. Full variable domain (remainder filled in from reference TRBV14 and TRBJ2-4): EAGVTQFPSHSVIEKGQTVTLRCDPISGHDNLYWYRRVMGKEIKFLLHFVKESKQDESGMPNNRFLAERTGGTYSTLKVQPAELEDSGVYFCASSQNPAGQAAFGAGTRLSVL.

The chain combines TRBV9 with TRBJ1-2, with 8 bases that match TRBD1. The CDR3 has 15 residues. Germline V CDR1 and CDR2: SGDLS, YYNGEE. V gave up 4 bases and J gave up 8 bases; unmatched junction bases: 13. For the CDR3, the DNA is TGTGCCAGCAGCCCCCAGAGGACAGGGTTAATCGGCTACACCTTC. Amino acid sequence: CASSPQRTGLIGYTF.

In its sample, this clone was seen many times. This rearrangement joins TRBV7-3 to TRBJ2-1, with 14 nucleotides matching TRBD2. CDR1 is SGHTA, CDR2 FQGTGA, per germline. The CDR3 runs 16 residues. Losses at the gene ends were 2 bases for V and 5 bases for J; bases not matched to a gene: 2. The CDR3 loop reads CASSLRGLAGDNEQFF. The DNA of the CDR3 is TGTGCCAGCAGCTTACGGGGACTAGCGGGGGACAATGAGCAGTTCTTC.

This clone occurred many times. The CDR3, as DNA: TGTGCCAGCAGCTCCTCGGTGGCAGATACGCAGTATTTT. Protein: CASSSSVADTQYF. The chain links TRBV5-4 to TRBJ2-3; D is ambiguous. Germline CDR1 is SGHNT and CDR2 is YYREEE (reference sequence). The V gene lost 3 bases and the J gene lost 4 bases, with 9 bases spanning the gap. The CDR3 loop spans 13 amino acids. The entire variable domain, with the rest obtained from reference TRBV5-4 and TRBJ2-3, is as follows: ETGVTQSPTHLIKTRGQQVTLRCSSQSGHNTVSWYQQALGQGPQFIFQYYREEENGRGNFPPRFSGLQFPNYSSELNVNALELDDSALYLCASSSSVADTQYFGPGTRLTVL.

The CDR3 region is CASSKELTSGTYEQYF. In nucleotides, the CDR3 is TGTGCCAGCAGCAAAGAGCTGACTAGCGGGACCTACGAGCAGTACTTC. The genes are TRBV21-1 and TRBJ2-7; TRBD2 reflects the table's D call only, with no check against the DNA. TRBV21-1 is a documented pseudogene. The CDR3 contains 16 residues.

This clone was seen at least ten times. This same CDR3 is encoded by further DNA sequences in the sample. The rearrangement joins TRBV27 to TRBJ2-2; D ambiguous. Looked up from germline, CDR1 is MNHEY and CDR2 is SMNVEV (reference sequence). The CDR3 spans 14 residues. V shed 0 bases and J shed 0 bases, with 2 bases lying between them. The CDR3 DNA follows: TGTGCCAGCAGTTTATCCGCGAACACCGGGGAGCTGTTTTTT. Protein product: CASSLSANTGELFF.